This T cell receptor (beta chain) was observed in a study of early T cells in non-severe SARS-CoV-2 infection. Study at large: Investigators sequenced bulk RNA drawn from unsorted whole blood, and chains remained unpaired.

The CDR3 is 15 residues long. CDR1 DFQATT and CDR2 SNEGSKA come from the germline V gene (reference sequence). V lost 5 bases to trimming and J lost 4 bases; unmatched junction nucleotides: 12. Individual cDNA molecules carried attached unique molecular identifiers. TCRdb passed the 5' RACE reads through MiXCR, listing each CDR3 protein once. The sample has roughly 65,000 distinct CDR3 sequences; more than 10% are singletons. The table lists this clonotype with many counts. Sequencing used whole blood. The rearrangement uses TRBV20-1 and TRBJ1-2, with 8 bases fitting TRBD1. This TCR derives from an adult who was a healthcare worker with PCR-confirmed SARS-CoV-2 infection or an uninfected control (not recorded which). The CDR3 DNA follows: TGCAGTGCTGATGCCCTCAGGGGGCCTCGCTATGGCTACACCTTC. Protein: CSADALRGPRYGYTF.